The entry that follows covers one T cell receptor (beta chain) sequence. There are a few counts of this clonotype. Its cognate antigen has yet to be identified. Base qualities were left out, and no much larger clone turns up one base away. The record originates from a study of blood T cells in healthy people across ages (dated by TCRdb to about 2015). Turning to the overall study: Template switching captured roughly one uniquely barcoded TCR beta cDNA molecule per two T cells in model experiments. Using deep sequencing normalized with unique cDNA molecular identifiers, the study measured how TCR beta repertoire diversity changes with age. Donors were grouped into four age groups: young (average about 15 years), middle-aged (about 38), aged (around 60) and long-lived (roughly 80). For two donors (one aged 18 to 30 and one aged 80 or older), the study analyzed two additional independent replicas of 1 million unique cDNA reads from the same blood draw. Broader findings and caveats from the paper: Observed TCR beta diversity per million T cells fell roughly linearly with age, and a significant reduction was already apparent by age roughly 40. A strong correlation was found between observed TCR beta diversity and the percentage of naive T cells measured by flow cytometry. Estimates of total diversity based on one million sequenced T cells were regarded as lower bounds and as underestimates. Donor CMV infection status was unknown, potentially confounding age-related changes in expanded clonotypes. Compared with the aged group, the long-lived group had more naive CD4+ T cells, fewer expanded clones and increased TCR diversity, a pattern suggesting age selection. Bulk unsorted PBMC profiling prevented conclusive comparison of naive and antigen-experienced compartments.

The library was produced with 5' RACE. TCRdb lists the instrument as Illumina HiSeq 2500. A second PCR of about 7 to 12 cycles was run with a J-beta primer mix and a sample-barcoded 5' primer. Each TCR beta cDNA molecule received a unique molecular identifier from a template-switch 5' adaptor carrying 12 random nucleotides. Each sample yielded at least 3 million CDR3-containing paired-end reads. The Mint cDNA synthesis kit, primed by a TRBC-specific oligonucleotide, was used to synthesize first-strand cDNA from all RNA. All cDNA was treated with uracil-DNA glycosylase and then went through a first 18-cycle PCR with the universal primers M1SS and BC2_uni_R. Per the original workflow: For normalization, 1 million high-quality reads, each with a distinct molecular identifier, were randomly selected from each sample. Reads sharing molecular identifiers were discarded rather than binned into consensus sequences. MiTCR, with a Q25 quality threshold and the strictest error-elimination algorithm, was used for CDR3 identification, clonotype clustering and error correction. Lower-bound total TCR beta diversity was estimated with a nonparametric unseen species model using Euler transformation. TCRdb reprocessed the public reads (quality trimming at Q25 with fastp, clone calling with MiXCR) and kept in-frame beta chains. Rows with a matching CDR3 protein are joined into one entry that keeps the most common DNA and genes. The V and J calls were determined by TCRdb, not by the authors. The sample yields about 800,000 distinct CDR3 sequences; 20% to 25% were counted once. Approximately 3.7% of the sample belongs to the ten largest clones.

The roughly 39 donors, aged 6 to 90 years, were systemically healthy Caucasian individuals from Russia. Each donor gave about 9.2 milliliters of peripheral blood, drawn into EDTA-treated Vacutainer tubes. Ficoll-Paque density-gradient centrifugation was used to isolate PBMCs, with at least 6 million obtained per sample. Trizol reagent was used to extract total RNA from the PBMCs, yielding at least 5 micrograms per sample. For every donor, an aliquot of PBMCs went through flow cytometry to measure the percentages of naive CD45RAhigh/CD27high T cells. The V and J ends are trimmed by 4 bases and 3 bases, leaving 10 bases between them. Reading from cysteine to phenylalanine, the CDR3 counts 13 amino acids. The retained sequence is limited to the CDR3, 39 bases, with the frame set at the first base. CDR1 LNHNV and CDR2 YYDKDF were looked up in the germline V gene (reference sequence). This same sample was also part of a study on T cells of mothers and their children. From that second study: Donors were nine systemically healthy Caucasian individuals: three mothers and their six children. cDNA synthesis used all of the extracted RNA, with 1.5 ug of RNA in each 15 ul reaction. In the second PCR, the M1S primer added sample barcodes and 2-4 random nucleotides. More than 9 million TCR beta CDR3 reads were obtained from each mother, and several million reads were obtained from each child. In both related and unrelated pairs, thymic selection shapes the output of TCR recombination in a similar way, with inherited differences having only a minor effect. Normalized repertoire overlap was always slightly but never significantly higher in related than unrelated mother-child pairs. Persistent microchimeric T cell clones were not detected, at a sensitivity of about 99 clones per million clonotypes. In the study, deep NGS was used to compare the TCR beta repertoires of mothers and children, and features distinguishing related mother-child pairs from unrelated individuals were sought. The mean age was about 38 +/- 4 years for the mothers and about 12 +/- 4 years for the children. After adapters were ligated using NEBNext reagents, the libraries underwent 100+100 nt paired-end sequencing on an Illumina HiSeq 2000. To avoid cross-contamination, the mother libraries and the child libraries were prepared a month apart and sequenced in separate runs. For each donor, somewhere between roughly 450,000 and 2,000,000 distinct TCR beta clonotypes were identified. Naive TCR beta clonotypes were estimated from low-frequency clonotypes matched to each donor's FACS-determined naive share, without sorting.

Recombination linked TRBV15 to TRBJ2-7; the D gene remains uncertain. Sequencing was performed on blood. The receptor comes from a boy younger than 18 in good health. Read as DNA, the sequence is TGTGCCACCAGCAATGGAGCGTTCTACGAGCAGTACTTC. It codes for CATSNGAFYEQYF. The reference TRBV15 and TRBJ2-7 proteins fill in what lies around the CDR3, so the full variable domain reads DAMVIQNPRYQVTQFGKPVTLSCSQTLNHNVMYWYQQKSSQAPKLLFHYYDKDFNNEADTPDNFQSRRPNTSFCFLDIRSPGLGDTAMYLCATSNGAFYEQYFGPGTRLTVT.